These 10 T cell receptor beta chains were all obtained from the same sample, sequenced in a study of tumor and adjacent non-tumor tissue in lung cancer. This sample's RNA came from whole unsorted tissue. A modified ARM-PCR protocol with three rounds of nested PCR amplified TCRbeta. TCRdb reprocessed the multiplex PCR reads with MiXCR, giving one entry per CDR3 protein. The table has approximately 120,000 distinct CDR3 sequences, 66% seen once. Input material: lung tumor tissue. The receptors were gathered from a man aged 25 to 40 with non-small cell lung cancer.

V usage is TRBV4-1 and J usage is TRBJ1-2; D ambiguous. This CDR3 region has 17 residues. V was trimmed by 5 bases and J by 13 bases, leaving 32 bases between them. Germline V gives CDR1 MGHRA, CDR2 YSYEKL. As DNA, the CDR3 is TGCGCCAGCAGCGCAGAGGGCCGAGGAGGGAGGGCCTATGGCATCACCTTC. This gives the protein CASSAEGRGGRAYGITF.

About this clonotype itself: With a much larger clone just one base away, this may be a read error. The chain carries TRBV29-1 and TRBJ2-2; D is tentatively TRBD1 or TRBD2 (5 bases each). V lost 4 bases and J 9 bases, leaving 15 bases between the germline ends. The CDR3 is 13 amino acids. Germline V gene data show CDR1 as SQVTM and CDR2 as ANQGSEA. CDR3 protein: CSVGGWAGRELFF. CDR3 sequence (DNA): TGCAGCGTTGGGGGGTGGGCCGGCCGGGAGCTGTTTTTT.

This clonotype was observed at least ten times. The chain joins TRBV6-5 to TRBJ2-1, with D unresolved. V lost 5 bases to trimming and J lost 6 bases, with 5 bases between them. From germline, CDR1 is MNHEY and CDR2 SVGAGI. The CDR3 loop spans 11 amino acids. CDR3 loop: CASSTSNEQFF. The CDR3 DNA reads as TGTGCCAGCAGTACAAGCAATGAGCAGTTCTTC.

This clonotype was recorded at least ten times. The V and J genes are TRBV20-1 and TRBJ1-2; no reliable D call. The CDR3 is 15 amino acids. Germline V gene sequence: CDR1 DFQATT, CDR2 SNEGSKA (reference sequence). Trimming took 5 bases from V and 0 from J, leaving 16 bases between them. Here the CDR3 DNA reads TGCAGTGCTCGATGGGCGGGAGGAGCTAACTATGGCTACACCTTC. As protein: CSARWAGGANYGYTF.

The V call is TRBV12-3 or TRBV12-4, the J call TRBJ2-7, with 11 bases aligning to TRBD1. The CDR3 spans 16 residues. Losses at the gene ends were 6 bases for V and 7 bases for J; bases not matched to a gene: 14. CDR3 in amino acids: CASRWTGGGRAQEQYF. The DNA of the CDR3 is TGTGCCAGCAGGTGGACAGGGGGCGGTCGGGCTCAAGAGCAGTACTTC.

Comments on this clonotype: Germline is not matched at one junction end, which may reflect a read error. V usage is TRBV5-4 and J usage is TRBJ1-3; D ambiguous. CDR1 and CDR2 from the germline V gene are SGHNT and YYREEE (reference sequence). The CDR3 extends over 17 amino acids. CDR3 amino acids: CASSLDMDPLAGNTIYF. CDR3 DNA sequence: TGTGCCAGCAGCTTAGACATGGACCCTCTGGCTGGAAACACTATATATTTT. The full variable domain, its missing parts supplied by reference TRBV5-4 and TRBJ1-3, is ETGVTQSPTHLIKTRGQQVTLRCSSQSGHNTVSWYQQALGQGPQFIFQYYREEENGRGNFPPRFSGLQFPNYSSELNVNALELDDSALYLCASSLDMDPLAGNTIYFGEGSWLTVV.

This clonotype occurred a few times. V gene TRBV5-6 combines with J gene TRBJ1-2, with D possibly matching TRBD1 (5 bases). CDR3 length: 17 residues. Germline CDR1 SGHDT, CDR2 YYEEEE. V lost 3 bases, J lost 4 bases, and 22 bases lay in between. The CDR3 nucleotides read TGTGCCAGCAGCTCACCTTTAACGGAGGGGCGAATCTATGGCTACACCTTC. It is translated as CASSSPLTEGRIYGYTF.

For this clonotype: One junction end disagrees with the germline gene, perhaps due to a read error. The chain employs TRBV5-4 and TRBJ2-3; 14 bases are a match to TRBD2. Per germline, CDR1 SGHNT and CDR2 YYREEE (reference sequence). This CDR3 comprises 18 residues. CDR3 region: CVSSPPGLAGAGTNTQYF. Written as DNA, the CDR3 is TGTGTCAGCAGCCCCCCGGGACTAGCGGGGGCCGGCACAAATACGCAGTATTTT.

The chain joins TRBV18 to TRBJ1-1; TRBD1 aligns across 7 bases. From germline, CDR1 is KGHSH and CDR2 LQKENI. The CDR3 sequence is 15 residues long. V lost 6 bases to trimming and J lost 6 bases; unmatched junction nucleotides: 13. In DNA, the CDR3 is TGTGCCAGCTCCGTCCGGGACAGTAGAAACGCTGAAGCTTTCTTT. This gives the protein CASSVRDSRNAEAFF.

A remark on this clonotype: A junction end diverges from the germline sequence, so it may reflect a read error. The chain combines TRBV12-3 or TRBV12-4 with TRBJ2-1, with 7 bases that match TRBD2. CDR3 length: 16 amino acids. CDR3 residues: CASSPTTGGRRDEQLF. The DNA of the CDR3 is TGTGCCAGCAGCCCCACGACGGGCGGGAGACGGGATGAGCAGTTATTC.